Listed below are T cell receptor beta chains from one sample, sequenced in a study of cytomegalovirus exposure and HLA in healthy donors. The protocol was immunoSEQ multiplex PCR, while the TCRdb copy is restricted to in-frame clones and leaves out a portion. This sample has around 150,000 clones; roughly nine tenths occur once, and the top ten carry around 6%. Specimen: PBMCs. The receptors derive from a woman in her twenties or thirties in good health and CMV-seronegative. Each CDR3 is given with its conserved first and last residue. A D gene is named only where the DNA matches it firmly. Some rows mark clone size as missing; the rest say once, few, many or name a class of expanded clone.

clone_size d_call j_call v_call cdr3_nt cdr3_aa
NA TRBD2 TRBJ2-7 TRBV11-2 TGTGCCAGCAGCTTATTTCCTAGCGGCTACGAGCAGTACTTC CASSLFPSGYEQYF
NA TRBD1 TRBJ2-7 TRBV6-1 TGTGCCAGCAGTGAAGGGACAGGGGGGAGCTACGAGCAGTACTTC CASSEGTGGSYEQYF
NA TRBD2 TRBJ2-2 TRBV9 TGTGCCAGCAGAACAGGACTAGCGGGAGTTGGTACCGGGGAGCTGTTTTTT CASRTGLAGVGTGELFF
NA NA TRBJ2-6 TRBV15 TGTGCCACCAGCAGAGGTCTACCTCCTGACTCTGGGGCCAACGTCCTGACTTTC CATSRGLPPDSGANVLTF
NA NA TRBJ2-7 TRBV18 TGTGCCAGCTCACCGCGACCGGGACAACGGAACGAGCAGTACTTC CASSPRPGQRNEQYF
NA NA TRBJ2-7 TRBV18 TGTGCCAGCTCACCTCATAGATCCTACGAGCAGTACTTC CASSPHRSYEQYF
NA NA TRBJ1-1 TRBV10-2 TGCGCCAGCAACACGGACAGGAACACTGAAGCTTTCTTT CASNTDRNTEAFF
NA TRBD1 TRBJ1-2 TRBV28 TGTGCCAGCAGTTTCAGGGGGTTCAATGGCTACACCTTC CASSFRGFNGYTF
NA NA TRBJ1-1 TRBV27 TGTGCCAGCAGTTGGGGGGCGCCTGGCACTGAAGCTTTCTTT CASSWGAPGTEAFF
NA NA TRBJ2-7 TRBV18 TGTGCCAGCTCTCCCCGGGGGAACTACGAGCAGTACTTC CASSPRGNYEQYF
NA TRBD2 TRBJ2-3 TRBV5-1 TGCGCCAGCAGCTTGTTCTCCACGGGGACTAGCGGGAGGTTGTCAGATACGCAGTATTTT CASSLFSTGTSGRLSDTQYF
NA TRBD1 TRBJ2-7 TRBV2 TGTGCCAGCAGTGAGGACAGGGGGCCCAACGAGCAGTACTTC CASSEDRGPNEQYF
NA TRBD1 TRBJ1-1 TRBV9 TGTGCCAGCAGCGTAGCACAGGGGAACGGGGCTGAAGCTTTCTTT CASSVAQGNGAEAFF
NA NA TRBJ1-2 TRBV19 TGTGCCAGTAGTATACAGCCCTCCCTATATGGCTACACCTTC CASSIQPSLYGYTF
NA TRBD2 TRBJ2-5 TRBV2 TGTGCCAGCCTTAGCGGGGGGGAGGAGACCCAGTACTTC CASLSGGEETQYF
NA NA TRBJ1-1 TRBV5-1 TGCGCCAGCAGCTTGGACGGGCGGACGTTAACTGAAGCTTTCTTT CASSLDGRTLTEAFF
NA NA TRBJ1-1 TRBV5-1 TGCGCCAGCAGTTACGTTATGAACACTGAAGCTTTCTTT CASSYVMNTEAFF
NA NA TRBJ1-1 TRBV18 TGTGCCAGCTCACCATCGGGTAAGAACACTGAAGCTTTCTTT CASSPSGKNTEAFF
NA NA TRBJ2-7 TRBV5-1 TGCGCCAGCAGCGTCGGGCCAGAGTACGAGCAGTACTTC CASSVGPEYEQYF
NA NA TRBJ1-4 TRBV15 TGTGCCACCAGCAGAGGGGTCTCCGAGGGGGAAAAACTGTTTTTT CATSRGVSEGEKLFF
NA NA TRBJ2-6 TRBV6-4 TGTGCCAGCAGTGACTCGACTTCGCGGTATGGGGCCAACGTCCTGACTTTC CASSDSTSRYGANVLTF
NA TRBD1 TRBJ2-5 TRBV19 TGTGCCAGTAGTATACGATCGGCAGGGGGCCTGGAGACCCAGTACTTC CASSIRSAGGLETQYF
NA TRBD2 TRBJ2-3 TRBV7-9 TGTGCCAGCAGCTTGACTAGCGGACTCACAGATACGCAGTATTTT CASSLTSGLTDTQYF
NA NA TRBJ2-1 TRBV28 TGTGCCAGCAGTTTAGGAGGTGAGCAGTTCTTC CASSLGGEQFF
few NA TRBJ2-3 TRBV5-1 TGCGCCAGCAGCTTGGACGTAGTTAGCACAGATACGCAGTATTTT CASSLDVVSTDTQYF
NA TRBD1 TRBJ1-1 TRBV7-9 TGTGCCAGCAGGAAAACAGGGGGGACGAACACTGAAGCTTTCTTT CASRKTGGTNTEAFF
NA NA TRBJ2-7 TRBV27 TGTGCCAGCAGTTTAGCCAGGAGCTCCTACGAGCAGTACTTC CASSLARSSYEQYF
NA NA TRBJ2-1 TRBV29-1 TGCAGCGTTGAAAAAGGGTACAATGAGCAGTTCTTC CSVEKGYNEQFF
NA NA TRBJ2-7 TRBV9 TGTGCCAGCAGCGACCCTGCAGGCGTTTCCTCCTACGAGCAGTACTTC CASSDPAGVSSYEQYF
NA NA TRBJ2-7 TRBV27 TGTGCCAGCAGTTTAGTGCGAGGGACCCCCGACGAACAGTACTTC CASSLVRGTPDEQYF